These 2 T cell receptor beta chains originate from one sample sequenced in a study of shared clonotypes between healthy human individuals. This table comes from immunoSEQ multiplex PCR, and its TCRdb copy is limited to in-frame clones, with some not included. The table includes approximately 840,000 clones, 96% detected once. Positive CCR7 selection of CD45RO-negative cells yielded the naive CD8 cells, and terminally differentiated effector memory CD45RA+ cells were excluded. Sample: naive CD8+ T cells sorted from blood. These receptor sequences come from a man aged 25 to 45 in good health.

The rearrangement links TRBV29-1 to TRBJ2-1; the D gene is possibly TRBD1 (5 bases). V lost 4 bases and J 6 bases, leaving 25 bases between the germline ends. Looked up from germline, CDR1 is SQVTM and CDR2 is ANQGSEA. The length of the CDR3 is 17 residues. For the CDR3, the DNA is TGCAGCGTTGGCGGTGTTAGTGGGGCAGTAGTTAGCAATGAGCAGTTCTTC. Translation gives CSVGGVSGAVVSNEQFF.

This chain joins TRBV25-1 and TRBJ2-7; D might be TRBD1 or TRBD2, each matching 6 bases. The germline V and J ends were trimmed by 5 bases and 0 bases, with 11 bases remaining between them. The CDR3 contains 14 residues. From germline, CDR1 is MGHDK and CDR2 SYGVNS. CDR3 sequence: CASSFGGGSYEQYF. Written as DNA, the CDR3 is TGTGCCAGCAGTTTCGGGGGCGGCTCCTACGAGCAGTACTTC.